This passage covers 28 T cell receptor beta chains from one sample sequenced in a study of OX40 agonist ivuxolimab in advanced cancers. The table came from immunoSEQ multiplex PCR; TCRdb's copy has only in-frame clones and leaves some out. The profile covers under 80,000 clones, with 70% to 90% appearing a single time and more than 15% taken by the ten largest. The input for sequencing was CD4+ or CD8+ T cells sorted from blood, taken in a trial of the OX40 agonist ivuxolimab. The receptor set was obtained from an adult with an advanced solid tumor such as melanoma, head and neck, liver or kidney cancer.

The genes are TRBV2 and TRBJ2-7, with D possibly being TRBD1 or TRBD2 (7 bases each). The CDR3 has 15 amino acids. The germline V and J ends were trimmed by 5 bases and 4 bases, with 18 bases remaining between them. Germline CDR1 reads SNHLY; CDR2 reads FYNNEI. The CDR3 loop is CASSYHQGGAYEQYF. CDR3 nucleotide sequence: TGTGCCAGCAGTTACCACCAGGGGGGGGCGTACGAGCAGTACTTC.

The rearrangement uses TRBV5-4 and TRBJ2-1; the match to TRBD2 covers 9 bases. Trimming cost V 6 bases and J 2 bases; bases outside gene matches: 9. The length of the CDR3 is 16 residues. Looked up from germline, CDR1 is SGHNT and CDR2 is YYREEE (reference sequence). The CDR3 DNA sequence: TGTGCCAGCACCCCGGGACTAGCTACCACCTACAATGAGCAGTTCTTC. Translating it yields CASTPGLATTYNEQFF.

The V and J genes are TRBV13 and TRBJ2-3; D is undetermined. Per the germline V gene, CDR1 is PRHDT and CDR2 is FYEKMQ (reference sequence). This CDR3 has 14 residues. V was cut by 0 bases and J by 4 bases, with 8 bases left in between. CDR3 nucleotides: TGTGCCAGCAGCTTAGGTGCTTCTTCAGATACGCAGTATTTT. Protein product: CASSLGASSDTQYF.

Only one count was recorded for this clone. V gene TRBV13 combines with J gene TRBJ2-3, with TRBD2 matching over 8 bases. The ends lost 1 base at V and 4 bases at J; junction bases unmatched: 4. Per the germline V gene, CDR1 is PRHDT and CDR2 is FYEKMQ (reference sequence). The CDR3 has 15 amino acids. The CDR3: CASSLAGAGADTQYF. DNA of the CDR3: TGTGCCAGCAGCTTAGCGGGAGCGGGGGCAGATACGCAGTATTTT.

This sequence joins TRBV27 and TRBJ1-5; D ambiguous. The germline V gene encodes CDR1 MNHEY and CDR2 SMNVEV (reference sequence). Between the trimmed V and J ends, which lost 5 bases and 4 bases, there was a span of 6 bases. The CDR3 runs to 12 residues. DNA for the CDR3: TGTGCCAGCAGTCCCCGGAATCAGCCCCAGCATTTT. Protein: CASSPRNQPQHF.

The chain joins TRBV4-1 to TRBJ1-5; D perhaps matches TRBD1 (5 bases). The length of the CDR3 is 16 residues. Trimming cost V 4 bases and J 0 bases, with 13 bases left between them. The V gene's germline CDR1 is MGHRA and CDR2 YSYEKL. CDR3: CASSLRVGDSNQPQHF. CDR3 nucleotide sequence: TGCGCCAGCAGCCTAAGGGTAGGGGATAGCAATCAGCCCCAGCATTTT.

This chain uses TRBV4-3 with TRBJ1-4; D may be TRBD1 (6 bases). CDR1 LGHNA and CDR2 YSLEER come from the germline V gene. Trimming cost V 4 bases and J 4 bases, with 10 bases left between them. The CDR3 loop spans 14 amino acids. The CDR3 protein is CASSPDRSNEKLFF. The CDR3 region has the DNA TGCGCCAGCAGCCCGGACAGAAGTAATGAAAAACTGTTTTTT.

The chain couples TRBV11-2 to TRBJ1-6, with 8 bases lining up with TRBD1. After removal of 4 bases from V and 8 bases from J, the junction contained 7 bases not matched to a gene. The CDR3 contains 15 residues. Germline CDR1 and CDR2: SGHAT and FQNNGV. DNA for the CDR3: TGTGCCAGCAGCTCCGGGATGGACAGGGATTCACCCCTCCACTTT. It codes for CASSSGMDRDSPLHF. Drawing the rest from reference TRBV11-2 and TRBJ1-6, the complete variable domain is EAGVAQSPRYKIIEKRQSVAFWCNPISGHATLYWYQQILGQGPKLLIQFQNNGVVDDSQLPKDRFSAERLKGVDSTLKIQPAKLEDSAVYLCASSSGMDRDSPLHFGNGTRLTVT.

This clone was observed a single time. This chain uses TRBV11-3 with TRBJ2-7, with a tentative D call TRBD1 (5 bases). The V and J ends lost 1 base and 6 bases respectively, with 10 bases between them. Germline V gives CDR1 SGHNT, CDR2 YENEEA. There are 13 residues in the CDR3. CDR3 DNA: TGTGCCAGCAGCTTAGTGCAGGGATCCGAGCAGTACTTC. Residues: CASSLVQGSEQYF.

This clone was recorded once. The chain has TRBV2 and TRBJ1-1; 9 positions agree with TRBD1. The CDR3 consists of 16 residues. Germline lookup yields CDR1 SNHLY and CDR2 FYNNEI. V shed 6 bases and J 3 bases; nucleotides not matched to a gene: 11. CDR3 sequence (DNA): TGTGCCAGCAGCCCGGGACAGGGAGGTTTGGACACTGAAGCTTTCTTT. Its protein is CASSPGQGGLDTEAFF.

The chain couples TRBV4-2 to TRBJ2-7, with D hard to call. Germline-derived CDR1 and CDR2 are LGHNA and YNFKEQ. This CDR3 has 12 residues. V lost 5 bases, J lost 0 bases, and 5 bases lay in between. Written as DNA, the CDR3 is TGTGCCAGCAGCTCTCTCTCCTACGAGCAGTACTTC. It is translated as CASSSLSYEQYF.

J is TRBJ2-3 and V is TRBV15; perhaps D is TRBD1 or TRBD2 (6 bases each). CDR3 size: 16 residues. The germline V gene has CDR1 LNHNV and CDR2 YYDKDF (reference sequence). V was pared by 1 base and J by 0 bases, with 11 bases between. This chain's CDR3 is CATSRVGGGSTDTQYF. In nucleotides, the CDR3 is TGTGCCACCAGCAGAGTTGGAGGGGGTAGCACAGATACGCAGTATTTT. The entire variable domain, with the rest obtained from reference TRBV15 and TRBJ2-3, is as follows: DAMVIQNPRYQVTQFGKPVTLSCSQTLNHNVMYWYQQKSSQAPKLLFHYYDKDFNNEADTPDNFQSRRPNTSFCFLDIRSPGLGDTAMYLCATSRVGGGSTDTQYFGPGTRLTVL.

The gene calls are TRBV5-4 and TRBJ2-1, with D possibly being TRBD2 (7 bases). With 2 bases removed from V and 10 bases from J, the gap between germline ends came to 13 bases. This CDR3 region has 13 residues. Germline V CDR1 and CDR2: SGHNT, YYREEE (reference sequence). The CDR3 protein is CASSFRGAEEQFF. CDR3 nucleotides: TGTGCCAGCAGCTTTCGGGGGGCTGAGGAGCAGTTCTTC.

The chain links TRBV7-3 to TRBJ2-1; 9 bases match TRBD2. This CDR3 region has 16 residues. V gave up 5 bases and J gave up 4 bases; unmatched junction bases: 9. The V gene's germline CDR1 is SGHTA and CDR2 FQGTGA. CDR3 protein: CASSPSGAGGYNEQFF. The DNA of the CDR3 is TGTGCCAGCAGCCCCTCGGGGGCGGGAGGGTACAATGAGCAGTTCTTC.

The V gene is TRBV19, the J gene TRBJ2-1, with 7 bases aligning to TRBD2. The J segment lost 3 bases and the V segment lost 3 bases, leaving 5 bases of the junction unmatched. The CDR3 loop spans 15 amino acids. The V gene's germline CDR1 is LNHDA and CDR2 SQIVND (reference sequence). This CDR3 is CASSILAALYNEQFF. CDR3 DNA: TGTGCCAGTAGTATCCTAGCGGCCCTCTACAATGAGCAGTTCTTC.

V is TRBV4-1 and J is TRBJ1-1, with 9 positions matching TRBD1. The junction had 2 bases not matched to a gene; V was cut back by 2 bases and J by 4 bases. CDR3 length equals 14 residues. Germline V CDR1 and CDR2: MGHRA, YSYEKL. CDR3 sequence (DNA): TGCGCCAGCAGCCAAACGGACAGGGGCACTGAAGCTTTCTTT. Protein: CASSQTDRGTEAFF.

The rearrangement joins TRBV5-6 to TRBJ2-1, with D uncertain. V lost 5 bases and J 6 bases, leaving 12 bases between the germline ends. This CDR3 contains 13 residues. In germline, CDR1 is SGHDT, CDR2 YYEEEE. The CDR3 DNA reads TGTGCCAGCAGGGTAGCTTGGGGCAATGAGCAGTTCTTC. Translation gives CASRVAWGNEQFF.

The chain employs TRBV11-3 and TRBJ2-3, with 9 bases identical to TRBD1. V shed 3 bases, J shed 5 bases, and the junction held 9 bases outside the gene matches. The length of the CDR3 is 16 residues. CDR1 is SGHNT and CDR2 is YENEEA in the germline V gene. CDR3 region: CASSLVYRGRKDTQYF. In nucleotides, the CDR3 is TGTGCCAGCAGCTTGGTCTACAGGGGGCGGAAAGATACGCAGTATTTT.

The rearrangement uses TRBV5-1 and TRBJ2-2; 16 positions match TRBD2. The CDR3 runs to 17 residues. J was trimmed by 5 bases and V by 5 bases; bases with no gene match: 6. Germline V gene lookup returns CDR1 SGHRS and CDR2 YFSETQ. CDR3 sequence: CASSLGLAGGPTGELFF. CDR3 DNA: TGCGCCAGCAGTCTGGGACTAGCGGGAGGGCCAACCGGGGAGCTGTTTTTT. The full variable domain, rest sourced from reference TRBV5-1 and TRBJ2-2, is KAGVTQTPRYLIKTRGQQVTLSCSPISGHRSVSWYQQTPGQGLQFLFEYFSETQRNKGNFPGRFSGRQFSNSRSEMNVSTLELGDSALYLCASSLGLAGGPTGELFFGEGSRLTVL.

The gene calls are TRBV29-1 and TRBJ2-7; TRBD2 is a possible D gene (5 bases). CDR3 size: 11 residues. Germline CDR1 and CDR2: SQVTM and ANQGSEA. The V end lost 2 bases, the J end lost 10 bases, and 12 bases lay between the germline ends. CDR3 sequence (DNA): TGCAGCGTTGAACGGGGTCTCTCTCAGTACTTC. Protein product: CSVERGLSQYF.

The chain recombines TRBV10-2 with TRBJ2-1; D is ambiguous. The CDR3 is 13 amino acids. The ends were cut back, 10 bases at V and 0 bases at J, with 10 bases in the middle. Germline CDR1 and CDR2: WSHSY and SAAADI. The CDR3 sequence: CATSVSSYNEQFF. The CDR3 DNA reads as TGCGCCACCTCAGTGAGCTCCTACAATGAGCAGTTCTTC.

The chain has TRBV5-1 and TRBJ2-5; perhaps TRBD2 as D (6 bases). The CDR3 contains 15 residues. The germline V and J ends were trimmed by 4 bases and 4 bases, with 17 bases remaining between them. In germline, CDR1 is SGHRS, CDR2 YFSETQ. In DNA, the CDR3 is TGCGCCAGCAGCCCCGGGACGGGCGGGGCAGAGACCCAGTACTTC. Its translation: CASSPGTGGAETQYF.

The chain is built from TRBV5-6 and TRBJ2-7, with 8 bases lining up with TRBD1. The trim removed 4 bases at V and 9 bases at J, leaving 18 bases unmatched. Germline V gene sequence: CDR1 SGHDT, CDR2 YYEEEE. The CDR3 is 16 residues long. The CDR3 DNA reads TGTGCCAGCAGCCCTCTTGGGACAGGAGACCCACTCATGCAGTACTTC. This codes for CASSPLGTGDPLMQYF. Filled out from reference TRBV5-6 and TRBJ2-7, the complete variable domain reads DAGVTQSPTHLIKTRGQQVTLRCSPKSGHDTVSWYQQALGQGPQFIFQYYEEEERQRGNFPDRFSGHQFPNYSSELNVNALLLGDSALYLCASSPLGTGDPLMQYFGPGTRLTVT.

The chain has TRBV11-2 and TRBJ1-1, with D possibly TRBD1 on 5 matching bases. The V and J ends lost 3 bases and 4 bases respectively, with 6 bases between them. Germline lookup yields CDR1 SGHAT and CDR2 FQNNGV. This CDR3 is 12 amino acids long. The DNA for the CDR3 is TGTGCCAGCAGCTTGAGGGGCACTGAAGCTTTCTTT. As protein: CASSLRGTEAFF.

This clone was detected a few times. V gene TRBV30 combines with J gene TRBJ1-1; 7 bases match TRBD1. The CDR3 is 14 amino acids. The germline CDR1 and CDR2 sequences are GTSNPN and SVGIG (reference sequence). The trim removed 0 bases at V and 4 bases at J, leaving 5 bases unmatched. In DNA form, the CDR3 reads TGTGCCTGGAGTGTACCCAGGGGGACCACTGAAGCTTTCTTT. Translated, it gives CAWSVPRGTTEAFF.

The chain recombines TRBV2 with TRBJ2-3; 12 positions match TRBD2. Trimming took 2 bases from V and 0 from J; bases not matched to a gene: 0. The CDR3 spans 16 residues. Germline V gene sequence: CDR1 SNHLY, CDR2 FYNNEI. CDR3 residues: CASSETSGRSTDTQYF. The DNA of the CDR3 is TGTGCCAGCAGTGAAACTAGCGGGAGGAGCACAGATACGCAGTATTTT.

This chain links TRBV27 with TRBJ2-3; possibly TRBD1 for D (6 bases). Trimming left V 3 bases short and J 2 bases short, with 12 bases between. The CDR3 runs to 15 residues. In germline, CDR1 is MNHEY, CDR2 SMNVEV (reference sequence). The CDR3 DNA sequence: TGTGCCAGCAGTTTGGGACACTCGTCCACAGATACGCAGTATTTT. Protein product: CASSLGHSSTDTQYF.

The rearrangement joins TRBV9 to TRBJ2-1; 8 nucleotides align to TRBD2. The CDR3 contains 15 residues. The V and J ends lost 3 bases and 4 bases, in that order; junction bases with no gene match: 6. In germline, CDR1 is SGDLS, CDR2 YYNGEE. The CDR3 here is CASSAGLVLYNEQFF. DNA for the CDR3: TGTGCCAGCAGCGCGGGACTAGTGCTATACAATGAGCAGTTCTTC.